This passage covers 5 T cell receptor beta chains from one sample sequenced in a study of cytomegalovirus exposure and HLA in healthy donors. This PCR relied on a set of 60 Vbeta primers and 13 Jbeta primers. Assay: immunoSEQ multiplex PCR; the TCRdb copy retains only in-frame clones and omits some. Altogether roughly 180,000 clones are present, roughly 75% being singletons, with the ten largest covering about 7.6%. What was sequenced was PBMCs. The source is a woman in her 40s in good health and CMV-seropositive.

In its sample, this clone was seen once. An end of the junction does not agree with germline; a read error may underlie this. J is TRBJ2-2 and V is TRBV7-7; possible D gene TRBD1, 6 bases. From germline, CDR1 is SSHAT and CDR2 FNYEAQ (reference sequence). This CDR3 spans 16 amino acids. CDR3 DNA: TGTGCTAGCAGCAAAAATTCCGGGACACTAACCGGGGAGCTGTTTTTT. This translates into CASSKNSGTLTGELFF.

The chain combines TRBV10-3 with TRBJ2-3, with 13 positions matching TRBD2. V lost 2 bases and J lost 5; bases outside the gene matches: 4. The CDR3 length is 16 residues. The germline V gene encodes CDR1 ENHRY and CDR2 SYGVKD. CDR3 sequence: CAISEGLAGDLDTQYF. CDR3 coding DNA: TGTGCCATCAGTGAGGGACTAGCGGGAGATTTAGATACGCAGTATTTT.

V is TRBV10-1 and J is TRBJ2-1; 11 bases fit TRBD2. Germline CDR1 is WNHNN and CDR2 is SYGVQD (reference sequence). CDR3 size: 19 residues. V lost 3 bases, J lost 4 bases, and 14 bases stayed unmatched. The DNA of the CDR3 is TGCGCCAGCAGTGACCCCGGGACTAGCGGTGCGCGCGGTTACAATGAGCAGTTCTTC. Amino acid sequence: CASSDPGTSGARGYNEQFF.

This clone has a handful of counts. The chain is built from TRBV5-4 and TRBJ2-1, with 10 bases aligning to TRBD1. Germline loops: CDR1 SGHNT, CDR2 YYREEE (reference sequence). Trimming took 4 bases from V and 0 from J; bases not matched to a gene: 4. CDR3 length: 16 amino acids. CDR3 residues: CASSTGTGASYNEQFF. CDR3 in DNA: TGTGCCAGCAGCACGGGGACAGGGGCCTCCTACAATGAGCAGTTCTTC.

This clone has only a few counts. The V gene is TRBV15, the J gene TRBJ1-1; 8 bases line up with TRBD1. V was pared by 1 base and J by 5 bases, with 6 bases of the junction left unmatched. The length of the CDR3 is 15 residues. Germline CDR1 and CDR2: LNHNV and YYDKDF (reference sequence). CDR3 DNA sequence: TGTGCCACCAGCAGAGGGGCAGGGGGCTTGACTGAAGCTTTCTTT. Its protein is CATSRGAGGLTEAFF.